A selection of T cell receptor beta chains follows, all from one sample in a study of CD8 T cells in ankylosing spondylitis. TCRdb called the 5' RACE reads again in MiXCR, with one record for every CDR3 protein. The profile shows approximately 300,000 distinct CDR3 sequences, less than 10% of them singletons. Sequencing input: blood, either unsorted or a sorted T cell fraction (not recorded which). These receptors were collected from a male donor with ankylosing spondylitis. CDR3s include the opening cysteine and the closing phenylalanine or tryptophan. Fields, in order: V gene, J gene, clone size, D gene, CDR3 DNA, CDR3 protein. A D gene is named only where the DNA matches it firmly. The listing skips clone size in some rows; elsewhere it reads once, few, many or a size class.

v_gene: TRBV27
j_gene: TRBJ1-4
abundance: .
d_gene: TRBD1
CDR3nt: TGTGCCAGCAGTCCGTACAGGGGGCTTTTGGAAAAACTGTTTTTT
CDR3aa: CASSPYRGLLEKLFF

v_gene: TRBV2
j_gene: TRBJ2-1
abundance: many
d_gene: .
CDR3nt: TGTGCCAGCAGTGCACAGGGCCTCTACAATGAGCAGTTCTTC
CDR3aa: CASSAQGLYNEQFF

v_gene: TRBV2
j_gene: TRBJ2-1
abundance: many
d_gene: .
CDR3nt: TGTGCCAGCAGCGGTCGAGCCTTAGGCGGGAACAATGAGCAGTTCTTC
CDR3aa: CASSGRALGGNNEQFF

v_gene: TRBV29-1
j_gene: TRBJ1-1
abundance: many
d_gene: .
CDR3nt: TGCAGCGTTCTGCTCAGGGTGAACACTGAAGCTTTCTTT
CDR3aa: CSVLLRVNTEAFF

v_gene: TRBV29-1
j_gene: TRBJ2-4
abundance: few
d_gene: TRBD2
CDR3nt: TGCAGCGTTGAAGTGGCGGGGGGTCGGACCAAAAACATTCAGTACTTC
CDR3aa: CSVEVAGGRTKNIQYF

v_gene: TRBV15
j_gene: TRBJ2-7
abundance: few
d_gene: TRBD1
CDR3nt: TGTGCCACCAGCAGAGATACCGGGACAGGTTCCTACGAGCAGTACTTC
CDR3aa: CATSRDTGTGSYEQYF

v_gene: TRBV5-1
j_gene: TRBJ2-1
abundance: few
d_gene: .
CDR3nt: TGCGCCAGCAGCTTGGGAGGAGAGTACAATGAGCAGTTCTTC
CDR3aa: CASSLGGEYNEQFF

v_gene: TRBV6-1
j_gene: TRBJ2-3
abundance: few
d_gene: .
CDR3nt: TGTGCCAGCACCACAGGCTCCGGGAATACAGATACGCAGTATTTT
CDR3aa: CASTTGSGNTDTQYF

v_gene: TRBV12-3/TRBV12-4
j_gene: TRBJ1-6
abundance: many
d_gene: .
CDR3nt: TGTGCCAGCAGCCAAGGTCCCTCACCCCTCCACTTT
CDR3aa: CASSQGPSPLHF

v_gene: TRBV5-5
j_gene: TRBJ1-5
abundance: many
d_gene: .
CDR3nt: TGTGCCAGCACCCCGGGGTGGGGGTCCAATCAGCCCCAGCATTTT
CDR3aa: CASTPGWGSNQPQHF

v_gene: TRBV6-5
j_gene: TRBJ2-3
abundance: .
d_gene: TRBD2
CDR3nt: TGTGCCAGCAGTTATATGGGACTAGCGATAGATACGCAGTATTTT
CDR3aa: CASSYMGLAIDTQYF

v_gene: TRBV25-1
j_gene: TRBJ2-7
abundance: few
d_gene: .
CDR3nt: TGTGCCAGCAGTGAAAGCATCGGCGGAGCCTACGAGCAGTACTTC
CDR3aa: CASSESIGGAYEQYF

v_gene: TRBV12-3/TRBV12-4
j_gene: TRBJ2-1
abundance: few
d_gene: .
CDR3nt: TGTGCCAGCAGTTTCCTAGGAGGGACCTACAATGAGCAGTTCTTC
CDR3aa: CASSFLGGTYNEQFF

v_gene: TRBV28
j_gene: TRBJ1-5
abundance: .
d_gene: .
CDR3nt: TGTGCCAGCAGTCCGTGGACGCAGGAGTATAGCAATCAGCCCCAGCATTTT
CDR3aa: CASSPWTQEYSNQPQHF

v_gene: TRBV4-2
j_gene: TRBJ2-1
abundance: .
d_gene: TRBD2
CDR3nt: TGTGCCAGCAGCCAAGGCACTAGCGGGAGGTGGGGTGAGCAGTTCTTC
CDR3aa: CASSQGTSGRWGEQFF

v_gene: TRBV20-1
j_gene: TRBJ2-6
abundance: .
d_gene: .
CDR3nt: TGCAGTGCTAGAGATCGAGGCCTCAGCGGCAGCTCTGGGGCCAACGTCCTGACTTTC
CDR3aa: CSARDRGLSGSSGANVLTF

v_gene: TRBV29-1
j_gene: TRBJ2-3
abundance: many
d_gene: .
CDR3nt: TGCAGCGTTAAGCGAGTTGGAGATACGCAGTATTTT
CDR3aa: CSVKRVGDTQYF

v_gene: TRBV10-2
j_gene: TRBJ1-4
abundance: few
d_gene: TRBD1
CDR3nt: TGCGCCAGCAGTAAGACAGGGCGTAATGAAAAACTGTTTTTT
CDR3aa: CASSKTGRNEKLFF

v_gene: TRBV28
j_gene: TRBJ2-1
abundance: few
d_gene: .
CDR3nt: TGTGCCAGCAGTTTTTTTGCCGCCCAAGCTTTTGAGCAGTTCTTC
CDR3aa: CASSFFAAQAFEQFF

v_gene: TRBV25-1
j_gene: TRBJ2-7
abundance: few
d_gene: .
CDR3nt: TGTGCCAGCAGTGAATGGGACTCCCACGAGCAGTACTTC
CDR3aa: CASSEWDSHEQYF

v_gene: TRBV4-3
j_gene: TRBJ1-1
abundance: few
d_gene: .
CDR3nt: TGCGCCAGCAGCCAAGTACTCCGACAGAACACTGAAGCTTTCTTT
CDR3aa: CASSQVLRQNTEAFF

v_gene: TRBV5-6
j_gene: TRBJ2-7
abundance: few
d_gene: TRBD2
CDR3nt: TGTGCCAGCAGCCACTGGACTAGCACCAGCCGGGGCGAGCAGTACTTC
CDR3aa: CASSHWTSTSRGEQYF

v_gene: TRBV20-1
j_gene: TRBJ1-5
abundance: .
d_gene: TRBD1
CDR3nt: TGCAGTGCTCAGACAGGGTGGCAGCCCCAGCATTTT
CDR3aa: CSAQTGWQPQHF

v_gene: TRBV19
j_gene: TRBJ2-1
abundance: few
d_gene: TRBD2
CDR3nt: TGTGCCAGTAGTATTACTAGCGGGAGGAACAATGAGCAGTTCTTC
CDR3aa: CASSITSGRNNEQFF

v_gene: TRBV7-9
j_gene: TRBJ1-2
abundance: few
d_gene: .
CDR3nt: TGTGCCAGCAGCTTAGTCGGAGTCCCTCGCTATGGCTACACCTTC
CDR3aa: CASSLVGVPRYGYTF

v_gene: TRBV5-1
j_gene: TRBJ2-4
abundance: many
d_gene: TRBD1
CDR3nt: TGCGCCAGCAGCTCAACAGGGGGCGCAGGCATTCAGTACTTC
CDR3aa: CASSSTGGAGIQYF

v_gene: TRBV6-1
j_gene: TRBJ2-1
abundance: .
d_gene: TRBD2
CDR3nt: TGTGCCAGCACCCGACTAGCGGGAGGAGGGGGCTACAATGAGCAGTTCTTC
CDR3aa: CASTRLAGGGGYNEQFF

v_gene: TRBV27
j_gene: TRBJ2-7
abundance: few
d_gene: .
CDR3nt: TGTGCCAGCAGTTTGCAGGCCGACTCCTACGAGCAGTACTTC
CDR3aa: CASSLQADSYEQYF

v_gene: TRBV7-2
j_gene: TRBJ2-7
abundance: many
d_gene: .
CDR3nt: TGTGCCAGCAGCTTCGTACCTCTGGACGAGCAGTACTTC
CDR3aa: CASSFVPLDEQYF

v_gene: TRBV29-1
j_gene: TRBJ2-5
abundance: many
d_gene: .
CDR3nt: TGCAGCGTTGATATAGTTCGGGGACAAGAGACCCAGTACTTC
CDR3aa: CSVDIVRGQETQYF

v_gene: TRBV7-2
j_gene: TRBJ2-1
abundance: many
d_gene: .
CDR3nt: TGTGCCAGCAGCTCCCCGACAAAAAACAATGAGCAGTTCTTC
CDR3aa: CASSSPTKNNEQFF

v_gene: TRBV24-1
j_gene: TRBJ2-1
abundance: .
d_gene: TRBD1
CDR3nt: TGTGCCACCAGTGACCCCCCAGGACAGGGGGAGCGGTTGGGGAATGAGCAGTTCTTC
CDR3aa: CATSDPPGQGERLGNEQFF

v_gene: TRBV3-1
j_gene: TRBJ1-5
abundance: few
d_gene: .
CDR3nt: TGTGCCAGCAGCCAAGATCGGCCGGATAGCAGTCAGCCCCAGCATTTT
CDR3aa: CASSQDRPDSSQPQHF

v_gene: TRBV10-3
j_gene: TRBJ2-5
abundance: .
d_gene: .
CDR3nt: TGTGCCATCAGTGTACGCGGGGAAGAGACCCAGTACTTC
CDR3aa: CAISVRGEETQYF

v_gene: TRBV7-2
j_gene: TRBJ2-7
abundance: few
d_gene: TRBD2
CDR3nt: TGTGCCAGCAGCCAACGCACCGGGACTAGCCTATCCTACGAGCAGTACTTC
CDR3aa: CASSQRTGTSLSYEQYF

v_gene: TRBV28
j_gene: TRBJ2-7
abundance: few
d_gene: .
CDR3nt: TGTGCCAGCAGGCGAGGTCAGCGGGCTCAACAAGGGCAGTACTTC
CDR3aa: CASRRGQRAQQGQYF

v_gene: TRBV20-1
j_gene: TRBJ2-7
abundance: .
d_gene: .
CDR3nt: TGCAGTGCTAGTAGCCAGAAGTTTGCCTACGAGCAGTACTTC
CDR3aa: CSASSQKFAYEQYF

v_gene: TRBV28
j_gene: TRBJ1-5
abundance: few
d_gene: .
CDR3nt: TGTGCCAGCAGGACCCATATTAGCAATCAGCCCCAGCATTTT
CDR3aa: CASRTHISNQPQHF

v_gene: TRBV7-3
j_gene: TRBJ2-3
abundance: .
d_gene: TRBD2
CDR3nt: TGTGCCAGCAGCTTAAATATGGCGGGAGGCACAGATACGCAGTATTTT
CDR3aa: CASSLNMAGGTDTQYF

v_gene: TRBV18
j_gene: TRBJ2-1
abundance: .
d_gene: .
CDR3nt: TGTGCCAGCTCACTTGCGGGATTGGGTAATGAGCAGTTCTTC
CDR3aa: CASSLAGLGNEQFF

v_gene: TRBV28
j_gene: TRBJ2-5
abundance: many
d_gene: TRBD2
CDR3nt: TGTGCCAGCAGTTTAAGGGTTGGGGGGGTAGTCGAGACCCAGTACTTC
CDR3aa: CASSLRVGGVVETQYF

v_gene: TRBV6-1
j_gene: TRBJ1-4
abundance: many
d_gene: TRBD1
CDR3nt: TGTGCCAGCAGCCGGGGCGGGACAGGGGATGAAAAACTGTTTTTT
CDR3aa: CASSRGGTGDEKLFF

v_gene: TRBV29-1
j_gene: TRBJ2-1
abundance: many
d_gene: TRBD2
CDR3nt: TGCAGCGCCCCCCGCGGGAGCTCCTACAATGAGCAGTTCTTC
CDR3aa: CSAPRGSSYNEQFF

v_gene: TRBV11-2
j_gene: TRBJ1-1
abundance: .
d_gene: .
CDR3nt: TGTGCCAGCAGCTCTTTGGGGCTTTGGGGAACTATGAACACTGAAGCTTTCTTT
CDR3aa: CASSSLGLWGTMNTEAFF

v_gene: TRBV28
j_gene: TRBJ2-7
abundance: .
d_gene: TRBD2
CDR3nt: TGTGCCACCCTCCCACCGACTAGCGGGAGGGTCGAGCAGTACTTC
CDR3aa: CATLPPTSGRVEQYF

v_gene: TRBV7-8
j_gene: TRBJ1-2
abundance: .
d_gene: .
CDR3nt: TGTGCCAGCAGCTTAGTCAAGGGCGGGAACTATGGCTACACCTTC
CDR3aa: CASSLVKGGNYGYTF

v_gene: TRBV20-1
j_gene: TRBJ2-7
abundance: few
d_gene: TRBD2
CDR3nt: TGCAGTGCTAGGGGACTAGGTCCACCCTCCGAGCAGTACTTC
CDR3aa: CSARGLGPPSEQYF

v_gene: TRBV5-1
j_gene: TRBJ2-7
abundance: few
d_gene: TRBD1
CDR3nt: TGCGCCAGCAGCTTGGACTTTAAAGGGACAGCCCCAACCTACGAGCAGTACTTC
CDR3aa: CASSLDFKGTAPTYEQYF